The text below deals with one T cell receptor beta chain. It lacks a known antigen. No qualities accompany the bases; no much larger clone lies one base away. The library was built by means of RT-PCR. Data came from an Illumina HiSeq 2500. TCRdb redid the processing of the public reads, applying fastp at Q25 and MiXCR, and retained in-frame beta chains. Entries that share a CDR3 protein sequence are merged under the most common genes and DNA. This sample lists about 540,000 distinct CDR3 sequences; around 15% were detected once. Around 10% of the sample is in the top ten clones. This specimen belongs to a study of response to subunit inactivated influenza vaccine listed by TCRdb under 2018. About the full investigation: Deep quantitative T cell receptor repertoire profiling was used in the study to track responses to a trivalent subunit inactivated influenza vaccine. Here is what the overall study found, with its caveats: According to the authors, only a limited number of new T cells may be recruited by each seasonal influenza vaccination.

Here V drops 3 bases and J drops 3 bases, and the junction holds 13 bases not matched to any gene. Including cysteine and phenylalanine, the CDR3 has 18 amino acids. Of all the DNA, just the CDR3 is kept, 54 bases in frame from base 1. The germline V gene (reference sequence) sets CDR1 to LNHNV and CDR2 to YYDKDF. This TCR was recovered from a man in his fifties or sixties who received an inactivated influenza vaccine. Donor details come from another sample of the same person, matched by shared clones. The V and J genes are TRBV15 and TRBJ2-3; TRBD1 fits 9 bases in the junction. Sample: PBMCs from blood, taken 11 to 12 days after vaccination. The DNA is as follows: TGTGCCACCAGCAGCAAGGACGTACAGGGGGCTCAGACAGATACGCAGTATTTT. This is translated as CATSSKDVQGAQTDTQYF. The CDR3, completed at both ends by the reference TRBV15 and TRBJ2-3 genes, gives the full variable domain DAMVIQNPRYQVTQFGKPVTLSCSQTLNHNVMYWYQQKSSQAPKLLFHYYDKDFNNEADTPDNFQSRRPNTSFCFLDIRSPGLGDTAMYLCATSSKDVQGAQTDTQYFGPGTRLTVL.